The next 17 T cell receptor beta chains were all read from a single sample in a study of blood T cell repertoires in COVID-19. Profiled with immunoSEQ multiplex PCR; TCRdb holds only in-frame clones, not every one. The table has approximately 490,000 clones, about 85% seen once. Sequencing was carried out using PBMCs or T cells enriched from blood (not recorded which). The origin of the receptors is a woman aged 18-29 years who had recovered from COVID-19.

This clone was found a few times. This chain links TRBV18 with TRBJ1-1, with 8 bases identical to TRBD1. With V trimmed by 2 bases and J by 5 bases, 7 bases remained unmatched. Germline lookup yields CDR1 KGHSH and CDR2 LQKENI. The CDR3 covers 15 residues. This chain's CDR3 is CASSPSRDRRTEAFF. CDR3 nucleotide sequence: TGTGCCAGCTCACCATCAAGGGACAGGCGTACTGAAGCTTTCTTT.

This chain uses TRBV29-1 with TRBJ1-2, with 7 bases fitting TRBD1. The CDR3 sequence is 13 residues long. Germline values: CDR1 SQVTM, CDR2 ANQGSEA. The trim removed 6 bases at V and 8 bases at J, leaving 12 bases unmatched. The CDR3 spells CSVGVRQGEGYTF. The CDR3 coding sequence is TGCAGCGTGGGGGTCCGACAGGGCGAGGGCTACACCTTC.

V gene TRBV29-1 combines with J gene TRBJ1-1, with D possibly being TRBD1 (6 bases). In germline, CDR1 is SQVTM, CDR2 ANQGSEA. This CDR3 region has 12 residues. V lost 7 bases to trimming and J lost 10 bases, with 19 bases between them. Here the CDR3 reads CSADRSPGVAFF. The CDR3 DNA reads as TGCAGCGCCGACCGCTCCCCAGGGGTAGCTTTCTTT.

V usage is TRBV5-1 and J usage is TRBJ2-2, with 9 bases that match TRBD1. V lost 4 bases, J lost 5 bases, and 9 bases stayed unmatched. Germline CDR1 is SGHRS and CDR2 is YFSETQ. The CDR3 contains 16 residues. In DNA form, the CDR3 reads TGCGCCAGCAGCATCGGACAGGGGTTGATAACCGGGGAGCTGTTTTTT. It is translated as CASSIGQGLITGELFF.

The chain combines TRBV3-1 (or the pseudogene TRBV3-2) with TRBJ2-1, with TRBD2 matching over 7 bases. The germline V gene encodes CDR1 LGHDT and CDR2 YNNKEL (reference sequence). Germline trimming cut 3 bases from V and 7 bases from J; bases unmatched to any gene: 6. The CDR3 length is 14 residues. The CDR3 DNA reads as TGTGCCAGCAGCCATGCTAGCGGATATAATGAGCAGTTCTTC. It translates to CASSHASGYNEQFF.

The chain employs TRBV10-3 and TRBJ2-7; 14 bases align to TRBD2. After removal of 6 bases from V and 7 bases from J, the junction contained 5 bases not matched to a gene. This CDR3 is 14 amino acids long. Germline CDR1 ENHRY, CDR2 SYGVKD. This CDR3 reads CAIRTSGGAGEQYF. The DNA for the CDR3 is TGTGCCATCAGGACTAGCGGGGGGGCTGGGGAGCAGTACTTC.

V and J are TRBV5-1 and TRBJ1-1; TRBD1 agrees at 8 bases. Germline-derived CDR1 and CDR2 are SGHRS and YFSETQ. The CDR3 totals 15 residues. The V and J ends lost 3 bases and 2 bases, in that order; junction bases with no gene match: 6. Here the CDR3 DNA reads TGCGCCAGCAGCTCCCAGGGGGCGGGAAACACTGAAGCTTTCTTT. Translation gives CASSSQGAGNTEAFF.

The chain combines TRBV4-1 with TRBJ1-6, with no clear D. The CDR3 contains 16 residues. V shed 0 bases and J shed 5 bases, with 11 bases lying between them. The germline V gene has CDR1 MGHRA and CDR2 YSYEKL. CDR3 DNA: TGCGCCAGCAGCCAAGAGGCGGTTCCTAATAATTCACCCCTCCACTTT. This codes for CASSQEAVPNNSPLHF.

V and J are TRBV9 and TRBJ2-1; possible D gene TRBD1, 5 bases. Germline lookup yields CDR1 SGDLS and CDR2 YYNGEE. The CDR3 has 12 residues. Between the trimmed V and J ends, which lost 3 bases and 6 bases, there was a span of 7 bases. CDR3 loop: CASSEGPNEQFF. The CDR3 coding sequence is TGTGCCAGCAGCGAGGGGCCCAATGAGCAGTTCTTC. The full variable domain, with the rest looked up from reference TRBV9 and TRBJ2-1, is DSGVTQTPKHLITATGQRVTLRCSPRSGDLSVYWYQQSLDQGLQFLIQYYNGEERAKGNILERFSAQQFPDLHSELNLSSLELGDSALYFCASSEGPNEQFFGPGTRLTVL.

The genes are TRBV6-5 and TRBJ1-1; 10 positions agree with TRBD1. Germline loops: CDR1 MNHEY, CDR2 SVGAGI. V shed 10 bases and J 5 bases; nucleotides not matched to a gene: 13. This CDR3 spans 15 amino acids. The CDR3 nucleotides are TGTGCCACGACCGGGACAGGGGATCGAGAGACTGAAGCTTTCTTT. Translated, it gives CATTGTGDRETEAFF.

The chain carries TRBV19 and TRBJ1-1; TRBD1 agrees at 8 bases. V lost 6 bases to trimming and J lost 2 bases; unmatched junction nucleotides: 8. CDR3 length: 15 amino acids. Germline V gene lookup returns CDR1 LNHDA and CDR2 SQIVND (reference sequence). The CDR3 reads CASRGTGTLNTEAFF. DNA for the CDR3: TGTGCCAGTAGAGGGACAGGAACTTTAAACACTGAAGCTTTCTTT.

The V call is TRBV10-2, the J call TRBJ1-2; possible D gene TRBD1, 6 bases. The V gene's germline CDR1 is WSHSY and CDR2 SAAADI. Trimming removed 0 bases from V and 4 bases from J, with 9 bases in between. The CDR3 consists of 14 residues. CDR3 bases: TGCGCCAGCAGTGAGTCCTCGGACAGCTATGGCTACACCTTC. As protein: CASSESSDSYGYTF.

This chain joins TRBV27 and TRBJ2-5; 8 bases map to TRBD1. This CDR3 has 13 residues. CDR1 and CDR2 (germline): MNHEY, SMNVEV (reference sequence). Losses at the gene ends were 5 bases for V and 5 bases for J; bases not matched to a gene: 4. The chain's CDR3 is CASSPDRGETQYF. CDR3 nucleotides: TGTGCCAGCAGTCCCGACAGGGGCGAGACCCAGTACTTC.

The V gene is TRBV7-3, the J gene TRBJ2-3; D is ambiguous. Trimming removed 2 bases from V and 2 bases from J, with 8 bases in between. CDR1 is SGHTA, CDR2 FQGTGA, per germline. The CDR3 consists of 14 residues. The CDR3 coding sequence is TGTGCCAGCAGCTTAGGAACAGACACAGATACGCAGTATTTT. This encodes CASSLGTDTDTQYF.

The J gene is TRBJ1-2, the V gene TRBV2; tentative D call: TRBD1 (6 bases). Germline CDR1 SNHLY, CDR2 FYNNEI. The CDR3 runs 14 residues. Trimming removed 8 bases at V and 4 bases at J, with 17 bases between. The CDR3, as DNA: TGTGCCAGCCTAGGACAGCCGGCGGCCTATGGCTACACCTTC. Its protein is CASLGQPAAYGYTF.

The V call is TRBV6-5, the J call TRBJ2-1; a possible D gene is TRBD1 (6 bases). This CDR3 is 13 amino acids long. Germline CDR1 MNHEY, CDR2 SVGAGI. Trimming stripped 4 bases from V and 9 bases from J, with 13 bases between. The chain's CDR3 is CASSFDRRGEQFF. CDR3 bases: TGTGCCAGCAGTTTTGACAGGCGAGGTGAGCAGTTCTTC.

J is TRBJ1-2 and V is TRBV19, with 7 bases aligning to TRBD1. Germline-derived CDR1 and CDR2 are LNHDA and SQIVND (reference sequence). This CDR3 contains 14 residues. The J segment lost 8 bases and the V segment lost 8 bases, leaving 14 bases of the junction unmatched. CDR3 sequence: CASVDRVRAGGYTF. The CDR3, as DNA: TGTGCCAGTGTTGACAGGGTGAGGGCTGGAGGCTACACCTTC. Based on the CDR3 plus reference TRBV19 and TRBJ1-2, the full variable domain is DGGITQSPKYLFRKEGQNVTLSCEQNLNHDAMYWYRQDPGQGLRLIYYSQIVNDFQKGDIAEGYSVSREKKESFPLTVTSAQKNPTAFYLCASVDRVRAGGYTFGSGTRLTVV.